This TCR beta chain was profiled in a study of tumor-infiltrating lymphocytes in localized non-small cell lung cancer. Study findings and constraints: No T-cell fraction difference was seen between IM1 and IM2 tumors.

Clones were read by immunoSEQ multiplex PCR, and TCRdb kept only the in-frame ones, dropping some. Of around 9,600 clones detected, about 72% appear once; the ten largest clones hold around a tenth. Note on this clone: Antigen: not known.

With 4 bases removed from V and 4 bases from J, the gap between germline ends came to 26 bases. The CDR3 contains 18 residues. Germline values: CDR1 SGHRS, CDR2 YFSETQ. This chain joins TRBV5-1 and TRBJ1-2, with a tentative D call TRBD1 (6 bases). The sequenced material came from lung tumor tissue. This clonotype was sampled from a human donor with non-small cell lung cancer. CDR3 nucleotide sequence: TGCGCCAGCAGCCCACCGGGACACGGAGAAAATCGTGCCTATGGCTACACCTTC. Translated, it gives CASSPPGHGENRAYGYTF.